This T cell receptor (beta chain) is drawn from a study of blood T cell repertoires in COVID-19. In the study overall: The United States, Italy and Spain were the sources of the acute and convalescent COVID-19 samples. The analysed material was cDNA or gDNA that came from T cells, B-cell-depleted T cells, or PBMCs.

The CDR3 is 16 residues long. Unmatched junction bases numbered 15, after V lost 5 bases and J lost 7 bases. The germline CDR1 and CDR2 sequences are SGHVS and FNYEAQ. This clone was detected only a few times. Original analysis: Scientists estimated how many nucleated cells there were by amplifying reference gene primers. Profiling relied on immunoSEQ multiplex PCR, and the TCRdb table lists in-frame clones only, not all of them. Clone size and the V and J calls come from that table; the DNA yielded D and trimming. The table records some 250,000 clones, 80% to 90% of them present only once. The origin of this receptor is a man aged 60 to 75 with acute or convalescent COVID-19. This chain joins TRBV7-6 and TRBJ2-7, with 9 positions matching TRBD2. The sequenced material came from peripheral blood. The CDR3: CASSRPGTSSMREQYF. The CDR3 nucleotides read TGTGCCAGCAGCCGGCCTGGGACTAGCAGTATGAGGGAGCAGTACTTC. Full variable domain (missing parts from reference TRBV7-6 and TRBJ2-7): GAGVSQSPRYKVTKRGQDVALRCDPISGHVSLYWYRQALGQGPEFLTYFNYEAQQDKSGLPNDRFSAERPEGSISTLTIQRTEQRDSAMYRCASSRPGTSSMREQYFGPGTRLTVT.